These 17 T cell receptor beta chains share one sample of origin, sequenced in a study of CD4 T cells in relation to SARS-CoV-2 and coronaviruses. The assay was immunoSEQ multiplex PCR, and TCRdb's table has in-frame clones only and misses some. The data contain about 37,000 clones, 70% to 90% of them singletons. The material sequenced was memory CD4+ T cells from PBMCs. The source is an adult with COVID-19.

This chain uses TRBV19 with TRBJ1-1; the D is unclear. The germline V gene encodes CDR1 LNHDA and CDR2 SQIVND (reference sequence). The CDR3 has 14 amino acids. The ends were cut back, 3 bases at V and 2 bases at J, with 10 bases in the middle. Here the CDR3 DNA reads TGTGCCAGTAGTATTGGGTATCTAAACACTGAAGCTTTCTTT. This translates into CASSIGYLNTEAFF.

The chain carries TRBV6-1 and TRBJ2-7; no firm D call. The germline V gene has CDR1 MNHNS and CDR2 SASEGT. This CDR3 contains 13 residues. Between the trimmed V and J ends, which lost 0 bases and 5 bases, there was a span of 8 bases. The CDR3 spells CASSEALSDEQYF. CDR3 sequence (DNA): TGTGCCAGCAGTGAAGCTTTATCGGACGAGCAGTACTTC.

The chain combines TRBV7-2 with TRBJ1-5; the D is unclear. This CDR3 region has 13 residues. The V and J ends lost 2 bases and 6 bases respectively, with 8 bases between them. Germline V gene lookup returns CDR1 SGHTA and CDR2 FQGNSA. CDR3 DNA: TGTGCCAGCAGCTTACTAATCGGTCAGCCCCAGCATTTT. Translation gives CASSLLIGQPQHF.

J is TRBJ2-5 and V is TRBV19, with no clear D. V was cut by 5 bases and J by 7 bases, with 17 bases left in between. The CDR3 has 14 residues. CDR1 LNHDA and CDR2 SQIVND come from the germline V gene (reference sequence). The CDR3 loop is CASSPLRSIGTQYF. In nucleotides, the CDR3 is TGTGCCAGTAGTCCCTTAAGGTCGATTGGGACCCAGTACTTC.

The chain links TRBV6-2 or TRBV6-3 to TRBJ2-1; possibly TRBD2 for D (5 bases). Germline V lookup: CDR1 MNHEY, CDR2 SVGEGT. The germline V and J ends were trimmed by 0 bases and 8 bases, with 11 bases remaining between them. The CDR3 loop spans 14 amino acids. For the CDR3, the DNA is TGTGCCAGCAGTTACTCGAGCACTAGAGATGAGCAGTTCTTC. This gives the protein CASSYSSTRDEQFF.

V is TRBV27 and J is TRBJ1-4, with a weak D call TRBD1 (5 bases). V lost 6 bases and J 3 bases, leaving 14 bases between the germline ends. This CDR3 is built from 15 residues. Germline CDR1 and CDR2: MNHEY and SMNVEV (reference sequence). This CDR3 reads CASRRAGTANEKLFF. In DNA, the CDR3 is TGTGCCAGCAGGCGGGCAGGGACGGCTAATGAAAAACTGTTTTTT. Full variable domain (outside the CDR3, taken from reference TRBV27 and TRBJ1-4): EAQVTQNPRYLITVTGKKLTVTCSQNMNHEYMSWYRQDPGLGLRQIYYSMNVEVTDKGDVPEGYKVSRKEKRNFPLILESPSPNQTSLYFCASRRAGTANEKLFFGSGTQLSVL.

V gene TRBV7-9 combines with J gene TRBJ1-6, with D possibly matching TRBD1 (5 bases). Germline CDR1 is SEHNR and CDR2 is FQNEAQ (reference sequence). Trimming left V 5 bases short and J 5 bases short, with 13 bases between. This CDR3 spans 15 amino acids. As DNA, the CDR3 is TGTGCCAGCAGCCCTCTTTCAGGGAATAATTCACCCCTCCACTTT. Residues: CASSPLSGNNSPLHF.

The chain is built from TRBV2 and TRBJ2-3; D unclear. Trimming took 2 bases from V and 4 from J, leaving 10 bases between them. The CDR3 consists of 14 residues. The germline V gene encodes CDR1 SNHLY and CDR2 FYNNEI. The chain's CDR3 is CASSELSRADTQYF. The CDR3 bases are TGTGCCAGCAGTGAATTGAGTAGAGCAGATACGCAGTATTTT.

This clone was seen once. V is TRBV2 and J is TRBJ2-6, with 10 bases lining up with TRBD1. Germline V gene sequence: CDR1 SNHLY, CDR2 FYNNEI. V dropped 5 bases and J dropped 3; count of bases not matched to a gene: 1. The CDR3 covers 15 residues. CDR3 residues: CASSRDRGGANVLTF. For the CDR3, the DNA is TGTGCCAGCAGTCGGGACAGGGGTGGGGCCAACGTCCTGACTTTC.

The chain joins TRBV30 to TRBJ1-2; 7 nucleotides match TRBD1. This CDR3 has 12 amino acids. V was clipped by 8 bases and J by 4 bases; unmatched bases: 7. Germline V gives CDR1 GTSNPN, CDR2 SVGIG (reference sequence). CDR3 DNA: TGTGCCAGCAACCGGGACAGCTATGGCTACACCTTC. Amino acid sequence: CASNRDSYGYTF. The variable domain in full, completed from reference TRBV30 and TRBJ1-2, reads SQTIHQWPATLVQPVGSPLSLECTVEGTSNPNLYWYRQAAGRGLQLLFYSVGIGQISSEVPQNLSASRPQDRQFILSSKKLLLSDSGFYLCASNRDSYGYTFGSGTRLTVV.

This clone came up a few times. CDR3 sequence reads: CASSPDRTGAPLHF. The CDR3 DNA reads TGTGCCAGCAGCCCAGACAGGACCGGGGCACCCCTCCACTTT. The chain recombines TRBV3-1 (or the pseudogene TRBV3-2) with TRBJ1-6; a possible D gene is TRBD1 (6 bases). V dropped 4 bases and J dropped 11 bases, with 15 bases sitting between them. The CDR3 is 14 amino acids. Germline V gives CDR1 LGHDT, CDR2 YNNKEL (reference sequence).

The rearrangement joins TRBV6-5 to TRBJ1-3; D unclear. There are 14 residues in the CDR3. The ends were cut back, 6 bases at V and 0 bases at J, with 9 bases in the middle. Germline lookup yields CDR1 MNHEY and CDR2 SVGAGI. CDR3 protein: CASRTGSSGNTIYF. DNA for the CDR3: TGTGCCAGCAGGACGGGTTCCTCTGGAAACACCATATATTTT.

The rearrangement joins TRBV12-5 to TRBJ2-3; D not resolved. This CDR3 has 12 amino acids. Per the germline V gene, CDR1 is LGHNT and CDR2 is FRNRAP. With 6 bases removed from V and 7 bases from J, the gap between germline ends came to 11 bases. The CDR3 spells CASGLDSNTQYF. The CDR3 region has the DNA TGTGCTAGTGGCCTTGACTCGAATACGCAGTATTTT.

V and J are TRBV28 and TRBJ2-2; D is unclear. The germline V gene encodes CDR1 MDHEN and CDR2 SYDVKM. This CDR3 is built from 14 residues. Trimming took off 5 bases at V and 9 bases at J, with 16 bases between the two ends. CDR3 DNA: TGTGCCAGCAGTCAAAGCCGACCCAGCAGGGAGCTGTTTTTT. This gives the protein CASSQSRPSRELFF.

In this sample, this clone turned up a few times. DNA for the CDR3: TGTGCCAGCAAAGAATTGAGCAATCAGCCCCAGCATTTT. Translation: CASKELSNQPQHF. The rearrangement links TRBV28 to TRBJ1-5; D is undetermined. Trimming cost V 7 bases and J 1 base, with 8 bases left between them. Germline CDR1 and CDR2: MDHEN and SYDVKM. The CDR3 is made up of 13 amino acids.

The genes are TRBV2 and TRBJ2-2; D remains unclear. Between the trimmed V and J ends, which lost 4 bases and 6 bases, there was a span of 9 bases. This CDR3 has 13 residues. CDR1 SNHLY and CDR2 FYNNEI come from the germline V gene. This CDR3 reads CASSVESSGELFF. CDR3 coding DNA: TGTGCCAGCAGTGTAGAGTCGTCCGGGGAGCTGTTTTTT.

The chain recombines TRBV28 with TRBJ1-1; no clear D gene. The V end lost 5 bases, the J end lost 10 bases, and 20 bases lay between the germline ends. This CDR3 has 14 amino acids. Germline CDR1 MDHEN, CDR2 SYDVKM. In DNA form, the CDR3 reads TGTGCCAGCAGTCCCATCCTTACACGGATGGGAGCTTTCTTT. Translated: CASSPILTRMGAFF.